This T cell receptor (beta chain) emerged from a study of cytomegalovirus exposure and HLA in healthy donors (dated by TCRdb to the late 2010s). In the study overall: According to an earlier analysis of 587 of the donors, roughly 180 million T cells yielded roughly 100 million unique TCR beta sequences and roughly 280 Gb of sequence data. Typing coverage differed by locus: A, B, C, DRB1 and DQB1 were typed in about 620-640 donors, DQA1 in about 550, DPA1 in some 570, and DPB1 in 450 to 480. Rather than using new phenotypic data, the later analysis identified candidate immune exposures from TCR beta sequences and from how often those sequences occurred across donors. Four to six DR-DQ haplotypes were handled as single units for association and clustering, since linkage in the cohort was strong. High-throughput TCR immunosequencing, statistical association of individual TCRs with disease status, and machine learning were combined to predict cytomegalovirus infection status. Donor age, sex, ethnicity and CMV serostatus were collected together with the repertoire data. Among about 370 genotyped donors of the cohort, an average of about 220,000 unique TCR beta nucleotide sequences was sequenced per donor, of which 15% to 20% were non-productive. The study was designed to test whether signatures of past pathogen exposure could be identified by cataloging public T cell receptors. Both class I and class II loci were covered by HLA typing, at four-digit resolution. An earlier analysis of 587 of the donors applied high-throughput TCR beta sequencing to assess whether each TCR beta V gene segment acted as functional or pseudogenic. The study used immunosequencing to profile the T cell repertoires of 666 subjects and linked those repertoires to cytomegalovirus serostatus. Of the roughly 410 genotyped donors, over 80% were placed in the genetic ancestry cluster associated with self-reported Caucasian donors. Besides the first cohort of 666 subjects, a separate validation cohort made up of 120 different subjects was used. Every discovery cohort repertoire had been produced on one sequencing platform. An early release covering 500 to 750 HLA-typed donors comprised roughly 300 gigabases of sequencing data and tens of millions of unique TCR sequences. Genome-wide SNP genotypes for about 65% of the 666 donors were used in a later genetic analysis, which treated that subset as a discovery cohort. A later analysis re-examined previously published TCR beta repertoires from hundreds of donors and added high-resolution HLA genotyping to investigate patterns of TCR occurrence. The paper as a whole reports these results and caveats: In a later analysis, most CMV-associated TCR beta chains were found to appear HLA-restricted, with HLA associations seemingly driven largely by CMV exposure. A later analysis reported that several top co-occurrence clusters appeared linked to parvovirus B19, influenza, CMV and Epstein-Barr virus. An earlier analysis of 587 of the donors showed that most TCR beta V segments appeared in productive rearrangements either about 87% or about 30% of the time, which broadly matched IMGT annotations. Presence/absence analyses assumed roughly uniform sequencing depth across donors, an assumption that may not hold. The study listed 170 or so TCR beta chains as associated with cytomegalovirus. Three of the identified cytomegalovirus-associated TCR beta chains were confirmed in vitro to be specific for cytomegalovirus antigens. Because HLA typing was missing for some donors at each locus, association tests included only the typed subset. In both the original and validation cohorts, the classifier was reported to diagnose cytomegalovirus status with high specificity and sensitivity. In a later analysis, TCR association rates were found to vary across HLA loci, with the most associated TCRs seen for DRB1 alleles and the fewest for HLA-C alleles. A group of highly shared sequence variants was considered likely to be a technical artifact of the sequencing pipeline. While some public TCRs were present in many individuals, most TCR sequences turned up only very rarely across donors. A later genetic analysis associated a missense DCLRE1C variant with V-gene and J-gene trimming of TCR beta chains, and an independent cohort replicated the association. A further reported finding was that TCR beta sequences accurately predicted the HLA-A and HLA-B alleles for most subjects in the first cohort. Specific HLA alleles were associated with some 15,000 TCR beta sequences at a false discovery rate of 0.05 in a later analysis. When HLA alleles, especially DR and DQ, strongly co-occurred, attributing TCR associations to individual alleles was difficult. In this cohort, only TCR beta chains were sequenced, and detectable features were limited by the absence of alpha or paired-chain data. Correlated functional status among segregating V segments might reflect linkage disequilibrium, but an unknown experimental factor could not be ruled out. Compared with equally common non-associated chains, HLA-associated TCR beta chains in a later analysis were more clonally expanded and had lower generation probabilities. The authors suggested that the approach could potentially be generalized to other disease states and immunological phenotypes. Some IMGT-functional V segments, including TRBV6-2 and TRBV6-3, could not be told apart with the 87-base-pair reads, so those segments were excluded. The earlier analysis of around 600 of the donors excluded over 15 rarely observed V segments, including chromosome 9 orphons, because counts were too low. For the cohort, immune exposure information was limited to CMV serostatus. A later genetic analysis reported fewer N-insertions in productive TCRs among donors in an Asian-associated ancestry cluster than the roughly 620-donor mean.

Library preparation employed the immunoSEQ multiplex PCR assay. The multiplex PCR relied on a mix of 60 forward primers for TCR Vbeta segments and 13 reverse primers for TCR Jbeta segments. The CDR3 region of rearranged TCR beta genes was amplified from genomic DNA by a multiplex PCR assay. On the Illumina HiSeq System, the amplified TCR beta libraries were sequenced as 87-base-pair reads. Per the original workflow: Across the roughly 700 repertoires, a later analysis counted tens of millions of unique TCR beta chains, roughly 11 million of which were shared by at least two donors. Raw reads were error-corrected and collapsed into unique sequences with a nearest-neighbor algorithm that merged closely related sequences to remove PCR and sequencing errors. V, D and J gene segments were assigned by aligning CDR3 sequences to IMGT reference sequences. For a sequence to be retained, a match of at least six nucleotides to both a V gene segment and a J gene segment was required. A rearrangement was called productive if the CDR3 had no stop codons and remained in frame with V and J, and every other rearrangement was called non-productive. Following IMGT convention, CDR3 was defined as the stretch from the second conserved V-encoded cysteine to the conserved J-encoded phenylalanine. In an earlier analysis of around 540 of the donors, sequences lacking an unambiguous match to a single V gene segment were excluded. In an earlier analysis of more than 500 of the donors, a V segment was called functional when productive rearrangements were above 56.7%, and segregating when the standard deviation between donors exceeded 5%. A statistical classification framework was developed to diagnose cytomegalovirus status using the catalog of TCR beta chain sequences. In a later analysis, V and J genes were assigned by comparing TCR nucleotide sequences against IMGT/GENE-DB human TR gene sequences. The TCRdist pipeline was used in a later analysis to assign CDR3 sequences and most-parsimonious VDJ recombination scenarios. A later analysis defined each TCR beta chain by its CDR3 amino acid sequence plus V-gene family, and excluded reads lacking a unique V-gene family. As a way to deal with suspected cross-contamination and a sequencing artifact, a later analysis dropped under 600 nucleotide sequences that were highly shared and had low generation probability. A later analysis calculated a clonal expansion index for each public chain from normalized within-repertoire ranks of inferred template counts. In a later analysis, generation probabilities were computed using a VDJ recombination model fitted to out-of-frame rearrangements, and the results were checked against IGoR. In a later analysis, TCR-TCR, TCR-HLA and TCR-CMV co-occurrence was scored with hypergeometric tests, and a repertoire-size bias correction was applied to TCR pairs. A later analysis estimated false discovery rates by permuting HLA or CMV assignments 20 times. In a later analysis, co-occurring TCRs were grouped using DBSCAN, with TCRdist sequence similarity added in when clustering inside HLA-allele-positive subsets. Repertoires with fewer than 30,000 or more than 120,000 public chains were left out of co-occurrence clustering, as were a handful of repertoires with anomalous nucleotide sharing. TCRdb provides this immuneACCESS table in a form limited to in-frame rearrangements. Some clones are lacking; in checked studies, under half of them reflect an unresolved V gene, and why the rest are absent is not known. The DNA gave D and trimming, while V, J and clone size come from that table. In this sample the table shows around 100,000 clones, about 79% of which occur a single time. The ten largest clones capture 5% to 6.5% of the sample.

The cohort was made up of under 800 healthy bone marrow donors. At the time of sampling, all cohort members were nominally healthy, though unrecorded immune exposures were likely present. The donor tested CMV seropositive, placing the donor among the approximately 310 seropositive members of the cohort. Each donor provided a peripheral blood sample, and peripheral blood mononuclear cells were used for TCR beta sequencing. The Qiagen DNeasy Blood Extraction Kit was used to extract genomic DNA from the blood cell samples. Concerning this clone itself: No antigen is known for it. No much larger clone exists at a distance of one base, and base qualities are not known.

The germline V and J ends show losses of 5 bases and 5 bases respectively, and no gene match explains 3 bases of the junction. As encoded in the germline V gene, CDR1 is SGHRS while CDR2 is YFSETQ. The CDR3 holds 13 amino acids from the cysteine to the phenylalanine. The kept DNA is CDR3 alone, 39 bases in frame from the first base. Sequenced material: PBMCs. The clonotype comes from a man aged 60 to 69 in good health and CMV-seropositive. The rearranged chain carries TRBV5-1 and TRBJ1-3, and 8 junctional nucleotides match TRBD1. This receptor carries the CDR3 CASRPGGRNTIYF. The sequenced DNA: TGCGCCAGCAGACCAGGGGGCAGAAACACCATATATTTT.